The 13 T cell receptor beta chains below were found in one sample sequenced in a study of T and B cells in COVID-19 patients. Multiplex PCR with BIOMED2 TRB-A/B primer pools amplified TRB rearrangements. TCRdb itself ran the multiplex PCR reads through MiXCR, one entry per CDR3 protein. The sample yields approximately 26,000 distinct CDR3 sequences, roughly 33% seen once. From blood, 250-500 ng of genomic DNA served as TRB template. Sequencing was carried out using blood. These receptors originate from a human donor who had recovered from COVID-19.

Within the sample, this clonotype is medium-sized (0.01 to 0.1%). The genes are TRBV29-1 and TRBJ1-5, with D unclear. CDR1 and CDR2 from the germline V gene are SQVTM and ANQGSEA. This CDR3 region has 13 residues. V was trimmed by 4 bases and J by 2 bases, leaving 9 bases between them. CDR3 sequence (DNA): TGCAGCGTTGTCGAGGTAGGCAATCAGCCCCAGCATTTT. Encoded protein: CSVVEVGNQPQHF.

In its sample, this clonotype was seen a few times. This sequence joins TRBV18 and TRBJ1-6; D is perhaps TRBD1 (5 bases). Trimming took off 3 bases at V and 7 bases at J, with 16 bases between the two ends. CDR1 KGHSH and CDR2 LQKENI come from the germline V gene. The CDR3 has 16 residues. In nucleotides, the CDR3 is TGTGCCAGCTCACCCCCACCGGGGCAATGGAATTCACCCCTCCACTTT. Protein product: CASSPPPGQWNSPLHF. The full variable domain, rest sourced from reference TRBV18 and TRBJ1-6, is NAGVMQNPRHLVRRRGQEARLRCSPMKGHSHVYWYRQLPEEGLKFMVYLQKENIIDESGMPKERFSAEFPKEGPSILRIQQVVRGDSAAYFCASSPPPGQWNSPLHFGNGTRLTVT.

Written as DNA, the CDR3 is TGTGCCAGCAGTGGCCTAGACTATGGCTACACCTTC. Its translation is CASSGLDYGYTF. V is TRBV12-3 or TRBV12-4 and J is TRBJ1-2, with D unresolved. The CDR3 consists of 12 residues. V was shortened by 5 bases and J by 3 bases, with 7 bases between the two germline ends.

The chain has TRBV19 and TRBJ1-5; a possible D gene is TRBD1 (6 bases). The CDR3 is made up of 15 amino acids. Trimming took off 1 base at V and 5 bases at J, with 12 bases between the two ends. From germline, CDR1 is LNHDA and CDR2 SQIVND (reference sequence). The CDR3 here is CASSIVGGPHQPQHF. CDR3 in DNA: TGTGCCAGTAGTATAGTAGGGGGACCGCATCAGCCCCAGCATTTT.

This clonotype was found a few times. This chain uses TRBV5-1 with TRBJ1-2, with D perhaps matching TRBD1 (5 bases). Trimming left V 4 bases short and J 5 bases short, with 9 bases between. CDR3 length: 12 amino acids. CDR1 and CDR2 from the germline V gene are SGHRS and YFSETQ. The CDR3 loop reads CASSIRQYGYTF. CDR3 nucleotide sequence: TGCGCCAGCAGCATACGACAGTATGGCTACACCTTC.

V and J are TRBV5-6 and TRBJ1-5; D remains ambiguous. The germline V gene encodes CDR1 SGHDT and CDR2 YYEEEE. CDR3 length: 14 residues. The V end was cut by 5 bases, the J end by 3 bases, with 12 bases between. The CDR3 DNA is TGTGCCAGCAGTGAAGCGGTGTTCAATCAGCCCCAGCATTTT. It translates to CASSEAVFNQPQHF.

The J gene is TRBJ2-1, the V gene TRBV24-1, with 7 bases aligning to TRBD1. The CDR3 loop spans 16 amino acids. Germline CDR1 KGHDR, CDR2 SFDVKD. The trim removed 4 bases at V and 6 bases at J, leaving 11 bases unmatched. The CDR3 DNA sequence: TGTGCCACCAGTGACCCCGGGACAGTCAAGGGCAATGAGCAGTTCTTC. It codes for CATSDPGTVKGNEQFF.

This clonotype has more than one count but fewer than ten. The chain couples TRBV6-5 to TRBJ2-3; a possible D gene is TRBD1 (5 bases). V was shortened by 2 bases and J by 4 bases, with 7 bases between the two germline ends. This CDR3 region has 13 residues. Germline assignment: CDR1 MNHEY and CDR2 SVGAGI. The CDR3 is CASSYGASDTQYF. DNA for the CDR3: TGTGCCAGCAGTTACGGGGCCTCAGATACGCAGTATTTT.

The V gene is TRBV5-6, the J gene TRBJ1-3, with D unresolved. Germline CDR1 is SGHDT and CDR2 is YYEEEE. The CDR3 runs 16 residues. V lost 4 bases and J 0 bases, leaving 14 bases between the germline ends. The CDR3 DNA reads TGTGCCAGCAGCCCTTCCGGCGTCCGCTCTGGAAACACCATATATTTT. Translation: CASSPSGVRSGNTIYF.

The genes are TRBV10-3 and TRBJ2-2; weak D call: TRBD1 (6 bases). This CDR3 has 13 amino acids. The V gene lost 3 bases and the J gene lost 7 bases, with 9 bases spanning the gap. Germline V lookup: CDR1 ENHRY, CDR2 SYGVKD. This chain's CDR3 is CAISDKGDGELFF. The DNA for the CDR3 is TGTGCCATCAGTGATAAGGGGGACGGGGAGCTGTTTTTT.

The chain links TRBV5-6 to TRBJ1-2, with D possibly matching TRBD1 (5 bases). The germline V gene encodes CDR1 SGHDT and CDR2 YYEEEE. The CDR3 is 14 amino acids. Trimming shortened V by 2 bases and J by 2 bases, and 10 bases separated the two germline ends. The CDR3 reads CASSLEEGNYGYTF. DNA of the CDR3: TGTGCCAGCAGCTTAGAGGAGGGGAACTATGGCTACACCTTC.

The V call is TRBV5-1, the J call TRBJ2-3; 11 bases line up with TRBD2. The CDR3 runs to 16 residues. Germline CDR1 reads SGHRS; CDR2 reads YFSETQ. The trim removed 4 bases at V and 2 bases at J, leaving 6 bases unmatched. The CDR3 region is CASSGASGGLTDTQYF. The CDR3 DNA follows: TGCGCCAGCAGCGGAGCTAGCGGGGGGCTCACAGATACGCAGTATTTT.

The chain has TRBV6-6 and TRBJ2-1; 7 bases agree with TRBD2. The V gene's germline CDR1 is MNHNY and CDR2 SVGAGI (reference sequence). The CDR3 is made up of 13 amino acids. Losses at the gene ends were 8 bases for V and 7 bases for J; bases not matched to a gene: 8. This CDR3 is CASAPREWNEQFF. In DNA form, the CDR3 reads TGTGCCAGCGCCCCGCGGGAGTGGAATGAGCAGTTCTTC.